These 28 T cell receptor beta chains came from one sample sequenced in a study of identical twins. TCRdb ran MiXCR on the 5' RACE reads and lists one entry per CDR3 protein. The table records about 530,000 distinct CDR3 sequences, 20% to 25% of them present only once. Another study also made use of these data, one on yellow fever vaccine responses in identical twins.

Sequenced sample: CD4+ T cells sorted from blood. These receptors all come from a woman younger than 30 in good health.

This clonotype was seen only a few times. The chain is built from TRBV7-2 and TRBJ2-5, with 8 positions matching TRBD1. The germline V gene has CDR1 SGHTA and CDR2 FQGNSA. Trimming took 3 bases from V and 4 from J; bases not matched to a gene: 4. This CDR3 is built from 14 residues. CDR3 sequence (DNA): TGTGCCAGCAGCTTCCACGGACAGGGAGAGACCCAGTACTTC. Translation: CASSFHGQGETQYF.

J is TRBJ2-6 and V is TRBV5-4, with D possibly called TRBD1 or TRBD2 (5 bases each). Trimming left V 2 bases short and J 0 bases short, with 12 bases between. Germline loops: CDR1 SGHNT, CDR2 YYREEE (reference sequence). The CDR3 is 17 amino acids. The CDR3 protein is CASSLGRESSGANVLTF. In nucleotides, the CDR3 is TGTGCCAGCAGCTTAGGCAGGGAGAGCTCTGGGGCCAACGTCCTGACTTTC.

The chain joins TRBV7-2 to TRBJ2-2, with D unresolved. The germline gives CDR1 SGHTA, CDR2 FQGNSA. The CDR3 covers 14 residues. Trimming removed 4 bases from V and 3 bases from J, with 9 bases in between. This CDR3 reads CASSSQSHTGELFF. The CDR3 nucleotides read TGTGCCAGCAGCTCCCAATCACACACCGGGGAGCTGTTTTTT. The whole variable domain, filled in from reference TRBV7-2 and TRBJ2-2, reads GAGVSQSPSNKVTEKGKDVELRCDPISGHTALYWYRQSLGQGLEFLIYFQGNSAPDKSGLPSDRFSAERTGGSVSTLTIQRTQQEDSAVYLCASSSQSHTGELFFGEGSRLTVL.

The chain has TRBV12-3 or TRBV12-4 and TRBJ2-2; 9 bases match TRBD1. The CDR3 length is 16 residues. V trimming: 5 bases; J trimming: 5 bases; junction bases outside the gene matches: 9. The CDR3 DNA is TGTGCCAGCAGTCTCGGTGGGACAGGGTGGACCGGGGAGCTGTTTTTT. Its protein product is CASSLGGTGWTGELFF.

The V gene is TRBV9, the J gene TRBJ1-2, with 9 bases that match TRBD1. V gave up 0 bases and J gave up 5 bases; unmatched junction bases: 2. This CDR3 region has 14 residues. The V gene's germline CDR1 is SGDLS and CDR2 YYNGEE. Here the CDR3 reads CASSVGGQGYGYTF. Written as DNA, the CDR3 is TGTGCCAGCAGCGTAGGGGGACAGGGATATGGCTACACCTTC. Drawing the rest from reference TRBV9 and TRBJ1-2, the complete variable domain is DSGVTQTPKHLITATGQRVTLRCSPRSGDLSVYWYQQSLDQGLQFLIQYYNGEERAKGNILERFSAQQFPDLHSELNLSSLELGDSALYFCASSVGGQGYGYTFGSGTRLTVV.

This sequence joins TRBV11-2 and TRBJ2-7; possibly TRBD2 for D (6 bases). The germline V gene encodes CDR1 SGHAT and CDR2 FQNNGV. Trimming removed 5 bases at V and 2 bases at J, with 13 bases between. This CDR3 is 14 amino acids long. DNA for the CDR3: TGTGCCAGCAGCCCCGGAGGGAACCCCTACGAGCAGTACGTC. It yields the protein CASSPGGNPYEQYV.

V is TRBV24-1 and J is TRBJ2-1, with D maybe TRBD1 (6 bases). The CDR3 totals 14 residues. Germline V gene lookup returns CDR1 KGHDR and CDR2 SFDVKD. V shed 4 bases and J shed 7 bases, with 13 bases lying between them. The CDR3 DNA reads TGTGCCACCAGTGACGGGGACACCAGGAATGAGCAGTTCTTC. Its protein product is CATSDGDTRNEQFF.

The rearrangement links TRBV5-1 to TRBJ2-4; TRBD1 matches at 7 bases. The CDR3 length is 13 residues. With 2 bases clipped from V and 9 bases from J, the junction kept 5 bases outside the gene matches. Per the germline V gene, CDR1 is SGHRS and CDR2 is YFSETQ. Here the CDR3 DNA reads TGCGCCAGCAGCTTAGGGGCAGGGGGCATTCAGTACTTC. Translating it yields CASSLGAGGIQYF.

This clonotype occurred many times. The J gene is TRBJ2-7, the V gene TRBV10-3; TRBD1 might be the D (6 bases). V gave up 3 bases and J gave up 3 bases, with 12 bases separating them. From germline, CDR1 is ENHRY and CDR2 SYGVKD. This CDR3 contains 14 residues. The CDR3 here is CAISDTGTNYEQYF. In DNA form, the CDR3 reads TGTGCCATCAGTGATACAGGGACCAACTACGAGCAGTACTTC.

This rearrangement joins TRBV10-3 to TRBJ1-2; no reliable D call. The CDR3 spans 13 residues. V lost 6 bases to trimming and J lost 6 bases, with 14 bases between them. The germline CDR1 and CDR2 sequences are ENHRY and SYGVKD. The CDR3 DNA reads TGTGCCATCAGGCCCACAGAAAGGGATGGCTACACCTTC. Its translation: CAIRPTERDGYTF.

The V and J genes are TRBV4-1 and TRBJ2-3; possible D gene TRBD1, 7 bases. V was trimmed by 0 bases and J by 2 bases, leaving 15 bases between them. The germline gives CDR1 MGHRA, CDR2 YSYEKL. The CDR3 has 17 residues. The CDR3 bases are TGCGCCAGCAGCCAAGATGGGGGCGGGACAGTCACAGATACGCAGTATTTT. This sequence encodes CASSQDGGGTVTDTQYF.

J is TRBJ2-2 and V is TRBV5-6; the match to TRBD1 covers 7 bases. This CDR3 region has 15 residues. In germline, CDR1 is SGHDT, CDR2 YYEEEE. The V and J ends lost 1 base and 4 bases, in that order; junction bases with no gene match: 4. CDR3 coding DNA: TGTGCCAGCAGCTTGCAGGGGGTAGGCACCGGGGAGCTGTTTTTT. As protein: CASSLQGVGTGELFF.

This clonotype came up a few times. The V call is TRBV29-1, the J call TRBJ2-2; the D is unclear. CDR1 and CDR2 (germline): SQVTM, ANQGSEA. Trimming took 5 bases from V and 7 from J, leaving 8 bases between them. CDR3 length: 11 residues. In nucleotides, the CDR3 is TGCAGCGTTAGAGGTGGCGGGGAGCTGTTTTTT. Its translation: CSVRGGGELFF.

This clonotype has only a few counts. The chain carries TRBV11-2 and TRBJ1-1, with D unclear. The germline CDR1 and CDR2 sequences are SGHAT and FQNNGV. V lost 5 bases and J lost 11, with 21 bases in between. This CDR3 has 14 amino acids. CDR3 residues: CASSASNGKEDAFF. In nucleotides, the CDR3 is TGTGCCAGCAGCGCTTCCAACGGGAAGGAGGACGCTTTCTTT.

The chain couples TRBV3-1 to TRBJ1-1; D uncertain. V shed 3 bases and J shed 3 bases, with 8 bases lying between them. Germline lookup yields CDR1 LGHDT and CDR2 YNNKEL (reference sequence). CDR3 length equals 13 residues. As DNA, the CDR3 is TGTGCCAGCAGCCAGCGGTGGGACACTGAAGCTTTCTTT. Its translation is CASSQRWDTEAFF.

The gene calls are TRBV12-3 or TRBV12-4 and TRBJ1-1; 7 nucleotides line up with TRBD1. J lost 8 bases, V lost 6 bases, and 9 bases had no gene match. CDR3 length: 13 residues. The CDR3 is CASRLREQGEAFF. The DNA for the CDR3 is TGTGCCAGCAGATTAAGGGAACAGGGGGAAGCTTTCTTT.

The rearrangement links TRBV20-1 to TRBJ2-1; D call uncertain. Germline values: CDR1 DFQATT, CDR2 SNEGSKA (reference sequence). V gave up 4 bases and J gave up 7 bases, with 20 bases separating them. The CDR3 runs 15 residues. CDR3 sequence reads: CSATHSVGSQNEQFF. CDR3 DNA: TGCAGTGCTACCCATTCAGTTGGGTCGCAAAATGAGCAGTTCTTC.

The chain uses TRBV20-1 and TRBJ1-5; D is uncertain. Germline lookup yields CDR1 DFQATT and CDR2 SNEGSKA (reference sequence). V gave up 1 base and J gave up 0 bases, with 10 bases separating them. CDR3 size: 15 residues. This CDR3 is CSARGTTLSNQPQHF. DNA for the CDR3: TGCAGTGCTAGAGGTACTACCCTTAGCAATCAGCCCCAGCATTTT.

CDR3 sequence (DNA): TGTGCCAGCAGCTACGGTGCGAGCAGCAATCAGCCCCAGCATTTT. This gives the protein CASSYGASSNQPQHF. The chain couples TRBV9 to TRBJ1-5; no firm D call. Germline CDR1 and CDR2: SGDLS and YYNGEE. The CDR3 has 15 amino acids. V was cut by 4 bases and J by 1 base, with 12 bases left in between. Complete variable domain (other parts from reference TRBV9 and TRBJ1-5): DSGVTQTPKHLITATGQRVTLRCSPRSGDLSVYWYQQSLDQGLQFLIQYYNGEERAKGNILERFSAQQFPDLHSELNLSSLELGDSALYFCASSYGASSNQPQHFGDGTRLSIL.

The V gene is TRBV20-1, the J gene TRBJ2-5; D is perhaps TRBD2 (6 bases). Trimming left V 3 bases short and J 2 bases short, with 13 bases between. Germline assignment: CDR1 DFQATT and CDR2 SNEGSKA (reference sequence). The CDR3 consists of 14 residues. CDR3: CSASGGTPQETQYF. As DNA, the CDR3 is TGCAGTGCTAGTGGCGGGACCCCGCAAGAGACCCAGTACTTC.

The CDR3 reads CSAQGWAGANVLTF. CDR3 coding DNA: TGCAGTGCACAGGGATGGGCTGGGGCCAACGTCCTGACTTTC. V usage is TRBV20-1 and J usage is TRBJ2-6; D may be TRBD1 (6 bases). CDR1 is DFQATT, CDR2 SNEGSKA, per germline (reference sequence). The ends were cut back, 6 bases at V and 2 bases at J, with 11 bases in the middle. This CDR3 is built from 14 residues.

J is TRBJ2-5 and V is TRBV29-1, with 14 bases aligning to TRBD2. CDR1 SQVTM and CDR2 ANQGSEA come from the germline V gene. J was trimmed by 4 bases and V by 3 bases; bases with no gene match: 4. The CDR3 loop spans 15 amino acids. The CDR3 loop reads CSVDRLAGGRETQYF. The CDR3, as DNA: TGCAGCGTTGATCGACTAGCGGGAGGGCGAGAGACCCAGTACTTC.

The gene calls are TRBV5-1 and TRBJ2-1, with 12 positions matching TRBD1. The V segment lost 0 bases and the J segment 5 bases; nucleotides outside the gene matches: 3. The CDR3 spans 16 residues. Per germline, CDR1 SGHRS and CDR2 YFSETQ. Here the CDR3 reads CASSLEGQGANNEQFF. The CDR3 nucleotides read TGCGCCAGCAGCTTGGAGGGACAGGGGGCTAACAATGAGCAGTTCTTC.

The chain recombines TRBV5-1 with TRBJ1-4, with D hard to call. The germline V gene encodes CDR1 SGHRS and CDR2 YFSETQ. The CDR3 contains 12 residues. V was cut by 5 bases and J by 3 bases, with 5 bases left in between. CDR3 bases: TGCGCCAGCAGATCAGCTAATGAAAAACTGTTTTTT. Translated, it gives CASRSANEKLFF.

This clonotype was seen more than once but under ten times. The chain has TRBV5-1 and TRBJ2-3; no clear D gene. V lost 0 bases to trimming and J lost 0 bases, with 20 bases between them. The CDR3 runs 19 residues. Germline loops: CDR1 SGHRS, CDR2 YFSETQ. The CDR3 spells CASSLDPNPDRSSTDTQYF. CDR3 bases: TGCGCCAGCAGCTTGGACCCAAACCCGGACCGCTCTAGCACAGATACGCAGTATTTT.

In this sample, this clonotype turned up many times. This chain connects TRBV7-2 to TRBJ2-4, with D unresolved. Germline CDR1 is SGHTA and CDR2 is FQGNSA. This CDR3 has 17 residues. Trimming stripped 2 bases from V and 0 bases from J, with 14 bases between. The CDR3 DNA sequence: TGTGCCAGCAGCTTACGGCAGAAGGTGGGAGCCAAAAACATTCAGTACTTC. Translating it yields CASSLRQKVGAKNIQYF.

In its sample, this clonotype was seen once. This rearrangement joins TRBV4-1 to TRBJ2-7, with D possibly being TRBD1 (5 bases). CDR3 length equals 17 residues. Trimming took off 1 base at V and 1 base at J, with 17 bases between the two ends. Germline V CDR1 and CDR2: MGHRA, YSYEKL. CDR3 sequence: CASSQVSPAGPSYEQYF. The CDR3 DNA reads TGCGCCAGCAGCCAAGTTAGTCCGGCAGGGCCGTCCTACGAGCAGTACTTC.

The CDR3 protein is CATSDSGTSGTPYEQYF. In DNA form, the CDR3 reads TGTGCCACCAGTGATTCCGGGACTAGCGGGACTCCCTACGAGCAGTACTTC. The gene calls are TRBV24-1 and TRBJ2-7, with 13 bases identical to TRBD2. Losses at the gene ends were 2 bases for V and 2 bases for J; bases not matched to a gene: 5. The CDR3 runs 17 residues. Germline V gene sequence: CDR1 KGHDR, CDR2 SFDVKD.